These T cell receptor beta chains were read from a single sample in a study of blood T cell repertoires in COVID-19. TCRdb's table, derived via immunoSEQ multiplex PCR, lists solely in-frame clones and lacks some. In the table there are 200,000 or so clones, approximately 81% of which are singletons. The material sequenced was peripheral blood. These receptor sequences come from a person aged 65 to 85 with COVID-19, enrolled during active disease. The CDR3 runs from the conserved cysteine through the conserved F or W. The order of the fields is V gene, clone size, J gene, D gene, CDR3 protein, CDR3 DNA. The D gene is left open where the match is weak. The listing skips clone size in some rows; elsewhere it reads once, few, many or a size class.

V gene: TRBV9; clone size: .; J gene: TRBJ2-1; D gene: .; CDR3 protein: CASSPSQGQSYNEQFF; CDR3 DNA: TGTGCCAGCAGCCCCTCCCAAGGACAGAGCTACAATGAGCAGTTCTTC
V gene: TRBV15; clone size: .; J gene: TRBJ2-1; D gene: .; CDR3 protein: CATSRDSVYNEQFF; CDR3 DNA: TGTGCCACCAGCAGGGACAGCGTGTACAATGAGCAGTTCTTC
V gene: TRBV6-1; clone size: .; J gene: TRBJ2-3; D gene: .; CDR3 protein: CASSEVYLGGRPGTDTQYF; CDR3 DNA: TGTGCCAGCAGTGAAGTTTATTTAGGAGGAAGGCCCGGCACAGATACGCAGTATTTT
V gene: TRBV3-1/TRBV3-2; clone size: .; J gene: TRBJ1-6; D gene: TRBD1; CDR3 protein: CASSRWDRLNSPLHF; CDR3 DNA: TGTGCCAGCAGCCGATGGGACAGGCTGAATTCACCCCTCCACTTT
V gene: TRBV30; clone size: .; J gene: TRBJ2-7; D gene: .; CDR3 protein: CAWNQDSSSYEQYF; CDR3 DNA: TGTGCCTGGAATCAGGACAGCAGCTCCTACGAGCAGTACTTC
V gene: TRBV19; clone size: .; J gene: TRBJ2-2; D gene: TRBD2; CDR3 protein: CASSTKAGITGELFF; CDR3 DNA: TGTGCCAGTAGTACAAAAGCGGGGATCACCGGGGAGCTGTTTTTT
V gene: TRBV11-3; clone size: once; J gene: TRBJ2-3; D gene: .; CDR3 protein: CASSPQGADTQYF; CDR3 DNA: TGTGCCAGCAGCCCCCAGGGTGCAGATACGCAGTATTTT
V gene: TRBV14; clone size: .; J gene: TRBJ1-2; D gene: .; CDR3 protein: CASSQVIGAGYTF; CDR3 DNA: TGTGCCAGCAGCCAAGTTATTGGAGCTGGCTACACCTTC
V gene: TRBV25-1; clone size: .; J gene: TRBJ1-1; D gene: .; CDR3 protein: CASSEQGFTEAFF; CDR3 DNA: TGTGCCAGCAGTGAACAGGGCTTCACTGAAGCTTTCTTT
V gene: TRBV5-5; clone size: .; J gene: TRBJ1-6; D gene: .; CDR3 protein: CASSLRSPENSPLHF; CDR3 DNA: TGTGCCAGCAGCTTGCGATCCCCAGAAAATTCACCCCTCCACTTT
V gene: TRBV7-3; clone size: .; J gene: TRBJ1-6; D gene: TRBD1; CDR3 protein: CASSPTGGRSPLHF; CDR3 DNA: TGTGCCAGCAGCCCCACAGGGGGGCGCTCACCCCTCCACTTT
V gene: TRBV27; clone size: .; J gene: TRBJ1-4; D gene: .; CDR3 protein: CASSPNRATNEKLFF; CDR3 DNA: TGTGCCAGCAGTCCAAACAGAGCAACTAATGAAAAACTGTTTTTT
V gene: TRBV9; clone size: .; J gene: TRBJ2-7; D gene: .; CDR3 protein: CAGELARGSVCEQYF; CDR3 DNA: TGTGCCGGCGAACTTGCACGGGGGTCTGTCTGCGAGCAGTACTTC
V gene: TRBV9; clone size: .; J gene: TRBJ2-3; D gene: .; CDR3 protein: CASTEFSGINADTQYF; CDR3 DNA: TGTGCCAGCACAGAGTTTAGCGGAATTAACGCAGATACGCAGTATTTT
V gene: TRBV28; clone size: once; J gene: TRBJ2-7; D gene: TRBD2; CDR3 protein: CASWGGGIFYEQYF; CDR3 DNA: TGTGCCAGCTGGGGCGGGGGGATTTTTTACGAGCAGTACTTC
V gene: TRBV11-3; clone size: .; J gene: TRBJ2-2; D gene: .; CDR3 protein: CASSPGGGFVNGELFF; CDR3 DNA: TGTGCCAGCAGCCCGGGTGGAGGGTTCGTGAACGGGGAGCTGTTTTTT
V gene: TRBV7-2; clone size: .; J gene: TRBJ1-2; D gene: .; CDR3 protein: CASSRSLDRHDGYTF; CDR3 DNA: TGTGCCAGCAGCCGCTCCTTAGACAGGCATGATGGCTACACCTTC
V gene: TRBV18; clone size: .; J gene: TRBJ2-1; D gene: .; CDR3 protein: CASSPALTNEQFF; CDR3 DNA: TGTGCCAGCTCACCGGCCCTTACCAATGAGCAGTTCTTC
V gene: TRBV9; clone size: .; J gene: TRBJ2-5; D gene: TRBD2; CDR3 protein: CASSAPSGPRETQYF; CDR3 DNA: TGTGCCAGCAGCGCACCTAGCGGGCCGCGGGAGACCCAGTACTTC
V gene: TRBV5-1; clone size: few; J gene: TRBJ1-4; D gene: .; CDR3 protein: CASSLNPATNEKLFF; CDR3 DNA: TGCGCCAGCAGCTTGAATCCCGCAACTAATGAAAAACTGTTTTTT
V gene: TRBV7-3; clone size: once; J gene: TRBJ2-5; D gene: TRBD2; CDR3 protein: CASSYRAGKGETQYF; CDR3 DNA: TGTGCCAGCAGCTATCGAGCGGGGAAGGGGGAGACCCAGTACTTC
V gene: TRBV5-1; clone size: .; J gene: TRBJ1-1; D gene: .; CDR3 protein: CASSFRQSMNTEAFF; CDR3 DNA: TGCGCCAGCAGCTTTAGACAGTCGATGAACACTGAAGCTTTCTTT
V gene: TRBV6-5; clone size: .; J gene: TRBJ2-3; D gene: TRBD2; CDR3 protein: CASTGGSLDTQYF; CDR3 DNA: TGTGCCAGCACGGGCGGGAGCTTAGATACGCAGTATTTT
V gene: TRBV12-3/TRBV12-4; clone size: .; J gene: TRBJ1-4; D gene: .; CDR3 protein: CASSSIEKLFF; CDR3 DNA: TGTGCCAGCAGTTCCATTGAAAAACTGTTTTTT
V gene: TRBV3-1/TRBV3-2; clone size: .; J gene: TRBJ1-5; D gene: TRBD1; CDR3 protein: CASSPGTGGQPQHF; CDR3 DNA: TGTGCCAGCAGCCCCGGGACAGGGGGTCAGCCCCAGCATTTT
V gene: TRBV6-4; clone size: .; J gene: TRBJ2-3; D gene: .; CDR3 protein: CASRATGSTDTQYF; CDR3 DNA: TGTGCCAGCAGAGCCACAGGGAGCACAGATACGCAGTATTTT
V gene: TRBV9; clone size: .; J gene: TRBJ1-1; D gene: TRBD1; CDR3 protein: CASSAGQGVNTEAFF; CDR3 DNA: TGTGCCAGCAGCGCGGGACAGGGGGTGAACACTGAAGCTTTCTTT
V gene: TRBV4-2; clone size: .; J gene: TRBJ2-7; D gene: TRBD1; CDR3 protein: CASSQGLGQGAGEQYF; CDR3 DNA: TGTGCCAGCAGCCAAGGACTCGGGCAGGGGGCCGGTGAGCAGTACTTC
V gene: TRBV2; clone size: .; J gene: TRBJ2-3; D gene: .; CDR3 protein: CASSEAVRDTDTQYF; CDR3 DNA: TGTGCCAGCAGTGAAGCGGTTCGGGACACAGATACGCAGTATTTT